The 14 T cell receptor beta chains reported below all come from one sample, sequenced in a study of human T cells and chemical hapten exposure. Regarding time point: patch test 3, about 24 weeks after DPC sensitization. Indicated treatment: therapeutic diphenylcyclopropenone sensitization with weekly scalp DPC. TCRdb ran MiXCR on the RACE reads and lists one entry per CDR3 protein. The sample contains just under 65,000 distinct CDR3 sequences, 8% to 13% of which appear only once. Sequenced material: whole blood, taken in connection with sensitization to the hapten diphenylcyclopropenone (DPC). These receptors were taken from a woman aged 25 to 39 with alopecia areata. Some clones in this sample may be carry-over from other donors' samples.

The table lists this clonotype with many counts. The CDR3 here is CASSRRAGTGGHEQYF. CDR3 nucleotide sequence: TGTGCCAGCAGTCGAAGAGCCGGGACAGGGGGCCACGAGCAGTACTTC. The rearrangement joins TRBV6-5 to TRBJ2-7, with 12 bases fitting TRBD1. Germline CDR1 is MNHEY and CDR2 is SVGAGI. CDR3 length equals 16 residues. V lost 5 bases, J lost 5 bases, and 10 bases stayed unmatched.

This clonotype occurred once. CDR3 amino acids: CSGVELSTDTQYF. In DNA, the CDR3 is TGCAGTGGTGTCGAGTTAAGCACAGATACGCAGTATTTT. The chain is built from TRBV20-1 and TRBJ2-3; D ambiguous. Germline lookup yields CDR1 DFQATT and CDR2 SNEGSKA (reference sequence). V lost 7 bases and J 0 bases, leaving 11 bases between the germline ends. This CDR3 has 13 amino acids.

The genes are TRBV28 and TRBJ2-2, with D hard to call. Germline CDR1 is MDHEN and CDR2 is SYDVKM. CDR3 length: 12 residues. V lost 7 bases to trimming and J lost 4 bases, with 7 bases between them. CDR3 DNA: TGTGCCAGCACTCTGCGCACCGGGGAGCTGTTTTTT. Amino acid sequence: CASTLRTGELFF.

The V gene is TRBV29-1, the J gene TRBJ1-1; D uncertain. Trimming removed 4 bases at V and 7 bases at J, with 10 bases between. CDR3 length: 11 amino acids. From germline, CDR1 is SQVTM and CDR2 ANQGSEA. CDR3 amino acids: CSVVNGVEAFF. Written as DNA, the CDR3 is TGCAGCGTTGTGAACGGGGTTGAAGCTTTCTTT.

This clonotype was observed at least ten times. The V and J genes are TRBV5-1 and TRBJ1-2; possible D gene TRBD1, 6 bases. This CDR3 has 17 amino acids. From germline, CDR1 is SGHRS and CDR2 YFSETQ. V lost 0 bases, J lost 0 bases, and 15 bases lay in between. The CDR3 DNA follows: TGCGCCAGCAGCTTGGCCCCAGGGGCCACCTCTAACTATGGCTACACCTTC. Translated: CASSLAPGATSNYGYTF.

This clonotype has just a few counts. This chain connects TRBV6-6 to TRBJ2-5, with 11 bases identical to TRBD2. The V gene end was trimmed by 7 bases and the J gene end by 5 bases; junction bases not matched to a gene: 6. Germline V gene lookup returns CDR1 MNHNY and CDR2 SVGAGI (reference sequence). The CDR3 extends over 14 amino acids. In DNA form, the CDR3 reads TGTGCCAGCAAAGTTAGCGGGAGGGGCGAGACCCAGTACTTC. Translation: CASKVSGRGETQYF.

This clonotype has at least ten counts. The CDR3 coding sequence is TGTGCCAGCAGTCGGACAGGGAGGGGTTTTAACACTGAAGCTTTCTTT. This codes for CASSRTGRGFNTEAFF. The chain joins TRBV12-3 or TRBV12-4 to TRBJ1-1, with 8 bases fitting TRBD1. There are 16 residues in the CDR3. Trimming took 5 bases from V and 2 from J; bases not matched to a gene: 10.

At least ten counts were recorded for this clonotype. The rearrangement links TRBV20-1 to TRBJ2-4; TRBD2 matches at 7 bases. In germline, CDR1 is DFQATT, CDR2 SNEGSKA (reference sequence). This CDR3 region has 14 residues. J was trimmed by 3 bases and V by 5 bases; bases with no gene match: 7. CDR3 loop: CSADGGGVKNIQYF. In DNA form, the CDR3 reads TGCAGTGCTGATGGGGGGGGAGTCAAAAACATTCAGTACTTC.

This clonotype turned up a few times. The chain is built from TRBV7-3 and TRBJ1-6, with D maybe TRBD1 (6 bases). The CDR3 has 15 amino acids. Trimming left V 4 bases short and J 7 bases short, with 14 bases between. Germline V lookup: CDR1 SGHTA, CDR2 FQGTGA. This CDR3 reads CASSSDSPVNSPLHF. The CDR3 region has the DNA TGTGCCAGCAGCTCGGACAGTCCCGTGAATTCACCCCTCCACTTT.

The chain is built from TRBV5-1 and TRBJ2-5; tentatively, D is TRBD2 (6 bases). The V end lost 1 base, the J end lost 2 bases, and 15 bases lay between the germline ends. This CDR3 has 16 residues. Germline lookup yields CDR1 SGHRS and CDR2 YFSETQ. The CDR3 reads CASSLFGLPEQETQYF. DNA for the CDR3: TGCGCCAGCAGCTTGTTTGGACTACCGGAACAAGAGACCCAGTACTTC.

In this sample, this clonotype turned up a few times. The chain recombines TRBV24-1 with TRBJ1-5; D is ambiguous. Trimming stripped 12 bases from V and 1 base from J, with 24 bases between. The CDR3 has 17 residues. Germline assignment: CDR1 KGHDR and CDR2 SFDVKD. DNA for the CDR3: TGTGCCCCGAACGAACAACCGGCAGATCAGAGCAATCAGCCCCAGCATTTT. Amino acids: CAPNEQPADQSNQPQHF.

In its sample, this clonotype was seen many times. V is TRBV27 and J is TRBJ2-3; a weak D match, TRBD2 (5 bases). V shed 0 bases and J shed 0 bases, with 10 bases lying between them. This CDR3 has 16 residues. Germline V gives CDR1 MNHEY, CDR2 SMNVEV (reference sequence). CDR3 sequence: CASSLSVGASTDTQYF. The CDR3 DNA sequence: TGTGCCAGCAGTTTATCGGTGGGAGCTAGCACAGATACGCAGTATTTT.

This clonotype was seen many times. The J gene is TRBJ1-5, the V gene TRBV6-2 or TRBV6-3, with D perhaps matching TRBD1 (6 bases). V shed 4 bases and J shed 6 bases, with 13 bases lying between them. There are 14 residues in the CDR3. The germline gives CDR1 MNHEY, CDR2 SVGEGT. The CDR3 DNA is TGTGCCAGCAGTTTCGCAGGGGCTGTTCAGCCCCAGCATTTT. Protein sequence: CASSFAGAVQPQHF.

Ten or more counts support this clonotype. The rearrangement links TRBV11-2 to TRBJ2-5; D not certain. The V end lost 0 bases, the J end lost 7 bases, and 9 bases lay between the germline ends. Germline V gene data show CDR1 as SGHAT and CDR2 as FQNNGV. The CDR3 length is 13 residues. The CDR3 region is CASSLEQSGTQYF. DNA of the CDR3: TGTGCCAGCAGCTTAGAACAGTCGGGGACCCAGTACTTC.